Listed below are T cell receptor beta chains from one sample, sequenced in a study of T cells in Graves' hyperthyroidism and ophthalmopathy. TCRdb ran MiXCR on the multiplex PCR reads and lists one entry per CDR3 protein. There are some 370,000 distinct CDR3 sequences in the sample; over 12% occur only once, and around 27% lies in the top ten. The sample comprised blood. These receptors all come from a middle-aged man with Graves' ophthalmopathy. CDR3s include the opening cysteine and the closing phenylalanine or tryptophan. Each record gives: V gene, D gene, J gene, clone size, CDR3 DNA, CDR3 protein. A D gene is named only where the DNA matches it firmly. Only some rows state a clone size, as once, few, many or a class for expanded clones.

TRBV28	TRBD1	TRBJ1-2	few	TGTGCCAGCAGCACTCAACAGGGGGATCCTAACTATGGCTACACCTTC	CASSTQQGDPNYGYTF
TRBV3-1	TRBD1	TRBJ1-4	-	TGTGCCAGCAGCCCTCGGGGGGACAGCACTAATGAAAAACTGTTTTTT	CASSPRGDSTNEKLFF
TRBV20-1	-	TRBJ2-1	-	TGCAGTGCTGCGGAGCTCTCCTACAATGAGCAGTTCTTC	CSAAELSYNEQFF
TRBV4-2	TRBD2	TRBJ2-1	few	TGTGCCAGCAGCCAAGATAGCGGGAGGACTTCCAATGAGCAGTTCTTC	CASSQDSGRTSNEQFF
TRBV6-1	TRBD2	TRBJ2-5	few	TGTGCCAGCACCCCCGAGAGACTAGCGGGAGTCGGGGAGACCCAGTACTTC	CASTPERLAGVGETQYF
TRBV20-1	TRBD2	TRBJ2-5	few	TGCAGTGCTAGGTCCCTAGCGGGACCACGAGAGACCCAGTACTTC	CSARSLAGPRETQYF
TRBV9	TRBD1	TRBJ1-6	-	TGTGCCAGCAGTGGGACAGGAGGGAACTCACCCCTCCACTTT	CASSGTGGNSPLHF
TRBV6-1	-	TRBJ2-4	few	TGTGCCAGCAGTGATGGTTCATTTAGGAACATTCAGTACTTC	CASSDGSFRNIQYF
TRBV20-1	TRBD2	TRBJ2-5	many	TGCAGTGCTAGAGCGAAGCGGGGACTTCCTCTGGCGGAGACCCAGTACTTC	CSARAKRGLPLAETQYF
TRBV2	TRBD1	TRBJ1-6	-	TGTGCCAGCACCCGCCCCGGGACAGCAAATTCACCCCTCCACTTT	CASTRPGTANSPLHF
TRBV30	-	TRBJ2-3	many	TGTGCCTGGATAGGCGGCGGCGGAGATACGCAGTATTTT	CAWIGGGGDTQYF
TRBV28	-	TRBJ1-1	many	TGTGCCAGCAGTCCACAGGGTTGGACTGAAGCTTTCTTT	CASSPQGWTEAFF
TRBV9	TRBD2	TRBJ2-5	few	TGTGCCAGCAGCGTAGATTCCCGGGCGGCGGGAGGAGAGACCCAGTACTTC	CASSVDSRAAGGETQYF
TRBV15	-	TRBJ2-3	few	TGTGCCACCAGCGGGGGTGGCACAGATACGCAGTATTTT	CATSGGGTDTQYF
TRBV15	TRBD2	TRBJ2-1	-	TGTGCCACCAGCAGTGGAACTAGCGACGAGCAGTTCTTC	CATSSGTSDEQFF
TRBV3-1	-	TRBJ1-6	many	TGTGCCAGCAGCCAAAGGGACGTTGTGAATTCACCCCTCCACTTT	CASSQRDVVNSPLHF